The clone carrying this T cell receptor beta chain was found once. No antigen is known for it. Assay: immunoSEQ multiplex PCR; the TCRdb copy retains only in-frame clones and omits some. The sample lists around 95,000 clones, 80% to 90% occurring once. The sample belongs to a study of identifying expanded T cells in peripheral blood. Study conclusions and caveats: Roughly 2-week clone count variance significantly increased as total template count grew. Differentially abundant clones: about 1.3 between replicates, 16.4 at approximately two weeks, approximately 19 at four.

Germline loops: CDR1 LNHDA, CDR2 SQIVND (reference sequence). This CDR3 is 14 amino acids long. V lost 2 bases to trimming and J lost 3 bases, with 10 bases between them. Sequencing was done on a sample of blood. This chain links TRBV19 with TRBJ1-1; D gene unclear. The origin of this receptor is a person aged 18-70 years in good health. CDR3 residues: CASSIRDSDTEAFF. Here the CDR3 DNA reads TGTGCCAGTAGTATAAGGGATTCGGACACTGAAGCTTTCTTT. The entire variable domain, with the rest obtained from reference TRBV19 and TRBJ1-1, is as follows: DGGITQSPKYLFRKEGQNVTLSCEQNLNHDAMYWYRQDPGQGLRLIYYSQIVNDFQKGDIAEGYSVSREKKESFPLTVTSAQKNPTAFYLCASSIRDSDTEAFFGQGTRLTVV.